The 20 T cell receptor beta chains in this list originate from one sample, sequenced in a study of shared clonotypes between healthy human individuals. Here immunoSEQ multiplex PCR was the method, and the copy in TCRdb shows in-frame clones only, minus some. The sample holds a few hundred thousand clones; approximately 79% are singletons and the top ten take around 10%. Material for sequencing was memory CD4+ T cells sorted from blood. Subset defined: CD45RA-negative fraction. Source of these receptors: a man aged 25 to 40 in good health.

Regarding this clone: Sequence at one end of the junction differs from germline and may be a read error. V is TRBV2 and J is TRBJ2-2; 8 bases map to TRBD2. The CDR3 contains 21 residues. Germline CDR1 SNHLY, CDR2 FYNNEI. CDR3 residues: CASSELLAVSPISLKHRGAVF. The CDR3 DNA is TGTGCCAGCAGTGAATTACTAGCGGTTTCCCCAATCTCACTGAAACACCGGGGAGCTGTTTTT.

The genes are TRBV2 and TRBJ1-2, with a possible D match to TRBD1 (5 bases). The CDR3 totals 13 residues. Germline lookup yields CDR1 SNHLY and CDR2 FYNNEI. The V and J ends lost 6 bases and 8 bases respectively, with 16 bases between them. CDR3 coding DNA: TGTGCCAGCAGGGGAAACCCAAGGGGCGGCTACACCTTC. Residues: CASRGNPRGGYTF.

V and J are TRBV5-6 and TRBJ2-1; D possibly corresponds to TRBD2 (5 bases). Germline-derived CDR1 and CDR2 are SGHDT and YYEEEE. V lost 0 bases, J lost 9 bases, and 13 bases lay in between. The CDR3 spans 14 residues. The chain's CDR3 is CASSLARRWGEQFF. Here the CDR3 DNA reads TGTGCCAGCAGCTTGGCGCGGAGGTGGGGTGAGCAGTTCTTC. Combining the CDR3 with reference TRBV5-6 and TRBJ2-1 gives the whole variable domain DAGVTQSPTHLIKTRGQQVTLRCSPKSGHDTVSWYQQALGQGPQFIFQYYEEEERQRGNFPDRFSGHQFPNYSSELNVNALLLGDSALYLCASSLARRWGEQFFGPGTRLTVL.

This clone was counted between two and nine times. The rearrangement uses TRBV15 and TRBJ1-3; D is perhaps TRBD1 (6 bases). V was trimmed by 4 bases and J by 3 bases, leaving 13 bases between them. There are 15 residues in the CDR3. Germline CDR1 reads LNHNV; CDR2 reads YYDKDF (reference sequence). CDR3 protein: CATSITRDIGNTIYF. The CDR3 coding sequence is TGTGCCACCAGCATCACTCGGGACATTGGAAACACCATATATTTT.

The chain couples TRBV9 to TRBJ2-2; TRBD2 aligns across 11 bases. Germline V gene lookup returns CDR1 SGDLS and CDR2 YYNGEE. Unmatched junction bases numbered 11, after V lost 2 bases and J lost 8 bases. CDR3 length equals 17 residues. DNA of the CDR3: TGTGCCAGCAGCGTTAGCGGGAGGGCCTTCGTGGATGGGGAGCTGTTTTTT. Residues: CASSVSGRAFVDGELFF.

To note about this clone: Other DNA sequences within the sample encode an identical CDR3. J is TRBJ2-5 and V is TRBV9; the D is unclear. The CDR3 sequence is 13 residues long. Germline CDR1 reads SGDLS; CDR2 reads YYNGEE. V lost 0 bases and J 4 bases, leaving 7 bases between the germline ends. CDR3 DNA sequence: TGTGCCAGCAGCGTAGTAATAGGAGAGACCCAGTACTTC. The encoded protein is CASSVVIGETQYF.

Here the CDR3 DNA reads TGCGCCAGCAGCTTGGGGAGTAGTCCCTTGGGCAATGAGCAGTTCTTC. Translating gives CASSLGSSPLGNEQFF. V is TRBV5-1 and J is TRBJ2-1; D unclear. Trimming took off 0 bases at V and 6 bases at J, with 16 bases between the two ends. The CDR3 spans 16 residues. Germline CDR1 reads SGHRS; CDR2 reads YFSETQ.

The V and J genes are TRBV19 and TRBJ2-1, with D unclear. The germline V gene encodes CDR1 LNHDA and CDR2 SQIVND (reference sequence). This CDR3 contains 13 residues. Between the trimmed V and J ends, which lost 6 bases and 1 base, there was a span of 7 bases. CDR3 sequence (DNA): TGTGCCAGTAGACAGCCATCCTACAATGAGCAGTTCTTC. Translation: CASRQPSYNEQFF.

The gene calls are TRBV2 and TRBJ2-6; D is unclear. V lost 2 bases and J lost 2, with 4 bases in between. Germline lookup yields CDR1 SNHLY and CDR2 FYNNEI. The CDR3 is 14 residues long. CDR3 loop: CASSELAGANVLTF. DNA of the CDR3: TGTGCCAGCAGTGAATTGGCTGGGGCCAACGTCCTGACTTTC. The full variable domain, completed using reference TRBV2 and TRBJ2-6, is EPEVTQTPSHQVTQMGQEVILRCVPISNHLYFYWYRQILGQKVEFLVSFYNNEISEKSEIFDDQFSVERPDGSNFTLKIRSTKLEDSAMYFCASSELAGANVLTFGAGSRLTVL.

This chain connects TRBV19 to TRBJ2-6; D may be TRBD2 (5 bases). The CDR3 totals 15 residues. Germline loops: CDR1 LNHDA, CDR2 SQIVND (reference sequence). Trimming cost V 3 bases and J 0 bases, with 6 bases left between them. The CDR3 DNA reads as TGTGCCAGTAGTATTGGGAGCTCTGGGGCCAACGTCCTGACTTTC. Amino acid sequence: CASSIGSSGANVLTF.

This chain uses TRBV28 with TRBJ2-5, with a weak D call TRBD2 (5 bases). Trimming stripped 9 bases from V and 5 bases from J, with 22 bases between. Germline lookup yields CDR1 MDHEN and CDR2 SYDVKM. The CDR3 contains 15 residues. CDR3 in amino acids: CASTVRAKPGETQYF. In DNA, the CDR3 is TGTGCCAGTACCGTCCGGGCCAAACCGGGGGAGACCCAGTACTTC.

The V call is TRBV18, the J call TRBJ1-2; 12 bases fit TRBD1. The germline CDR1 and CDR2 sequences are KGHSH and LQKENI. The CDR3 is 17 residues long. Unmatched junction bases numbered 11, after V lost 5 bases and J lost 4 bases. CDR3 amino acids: CASSSGQGARFGYGYTF. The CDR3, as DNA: TGTGCCAGCTCATCGGGACAGGGGGCTCGGTTTGGCTATGGCTACACCTTC.

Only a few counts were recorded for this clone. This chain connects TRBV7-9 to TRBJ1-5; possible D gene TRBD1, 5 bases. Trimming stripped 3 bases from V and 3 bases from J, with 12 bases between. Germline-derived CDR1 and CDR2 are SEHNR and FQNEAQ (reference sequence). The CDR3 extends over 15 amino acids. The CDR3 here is CASSLGDSFNQPQHF. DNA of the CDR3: TGTGCCAGCAGCTTGGGAGACAGTTTCAATCAGCCCCAGCATTTT.

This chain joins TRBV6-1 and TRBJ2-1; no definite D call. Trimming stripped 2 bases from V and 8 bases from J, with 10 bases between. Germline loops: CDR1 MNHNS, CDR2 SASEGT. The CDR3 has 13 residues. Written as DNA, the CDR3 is TGTGCCAGCAGTGAATATCAGGTGTATGAGCAGTTCTTC. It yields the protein CASSEYQVYEQFF.

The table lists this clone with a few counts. The CDR3 loop is CASSSPTRDSEAFF. Here the CDR3 DNA reads TGTGCCAGCAGCTCACCGACTAGGGACTCTGAAGCTTTCTTT. This chain links TRBV11-2 with TRBJ1-1; a weak D match, TRBD1 (5 bases). Germline CDR1 reads SGHAT; CDR2 reads FQNNGV. The CDR3 has 14 residues. Between the trimmed V and J ends, which lost 4 bases and 6 bases, there was a span of 15 bases.

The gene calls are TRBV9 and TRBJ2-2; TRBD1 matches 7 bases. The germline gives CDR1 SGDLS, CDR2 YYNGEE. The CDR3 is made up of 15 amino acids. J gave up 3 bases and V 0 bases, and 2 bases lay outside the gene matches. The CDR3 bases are TGTGCCAGCAGCGTAGCCGGGACAGACACCGGGGAGCTGTTTTTT. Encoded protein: CASSVAGTDTGELFF.

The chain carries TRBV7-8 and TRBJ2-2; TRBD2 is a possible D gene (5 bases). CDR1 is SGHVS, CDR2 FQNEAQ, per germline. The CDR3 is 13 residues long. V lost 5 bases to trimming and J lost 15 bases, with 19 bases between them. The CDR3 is CASSPQEGSSLFF. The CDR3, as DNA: TGTGCCAGCAGCCCGCAGGAAGGGAGTAGTTTGTTTTTT.

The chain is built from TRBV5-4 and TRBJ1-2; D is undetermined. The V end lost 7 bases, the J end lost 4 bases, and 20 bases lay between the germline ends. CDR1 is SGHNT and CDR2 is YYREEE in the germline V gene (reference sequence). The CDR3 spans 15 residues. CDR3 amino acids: CASAELPGKTYGYTF. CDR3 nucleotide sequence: TGTGCCAGCGCAGAGCTACCAGGAAAGACCTATGGCTACACCTTC.

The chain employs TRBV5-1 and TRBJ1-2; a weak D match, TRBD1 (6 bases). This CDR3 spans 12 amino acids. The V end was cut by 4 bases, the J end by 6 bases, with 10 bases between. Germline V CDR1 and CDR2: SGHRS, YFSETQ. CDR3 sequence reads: CASSVTGDGYTF. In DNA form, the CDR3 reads TGCGCCAGCAGCGTGACAGGAGATGGCTACACCTTC.

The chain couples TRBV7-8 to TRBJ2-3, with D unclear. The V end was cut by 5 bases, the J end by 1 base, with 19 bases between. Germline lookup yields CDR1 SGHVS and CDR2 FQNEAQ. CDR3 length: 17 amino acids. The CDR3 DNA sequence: TGTGCCAGCAGCCTAATTGGGCGAAGGTCCGGCACAGATACGCAGTATTTT. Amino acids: CASSLIGRRSGTDTQYF.